The rows below give T cell receptor beta chains drawn from one sample of a study of blood T cell repertoires in COVID-19. The repertoire was sequenced with immunoSEQ multiplex PCR; TCRdb's copy has only in-frame clones and lacks some. The repertoire holds 400,000 or so clones, with about 87% as singletons. Source material: PBMCs or T cells enriched from blood (not recorded which). Receptors were obtained from a man aged 35-49 years in a cohort exposed to, infected with or recovered from COVID-19 (not recorded which). Each CDR3 is given with its conserved first and last residue. D genes are given only for firm matches. Clone size is stated in some rows and not others, as once, few, many or a class when expanded.

cdr3_length: 13; v_call: TRBV3-1/TRBV3-2; d_call: -; clone_size: few; j_call: TRBJ1-5; cdr3_aa: CASSQDRDQPQHF; cdr3_nt: TGTGCCAGCAGCCAAGACCGGGATCAGCCCCAGCATTTT
cdr3_length: 14; v_call: TRBV28; d_call: -; clone_size: -; j_call: TRBJ1-1; cdr3_aa: CASSLGRPAGKAFF; cdr3_nt: TGTGCCAGCAGTTTGGGCCGGCCCGCGGGTAAAGCTTTCTTT
cdr3_length: 13; v_call: TRBV28; d_call: -; clone_size: -; j_call: TRBJ1-1; cdr3_aa: CASSQDWNTEAFF; cdr3_nt: TGTGCCAGCAGTCAAGACTGGAACACTGAAGCTTTCTTT
cdr3_length: 14; v_call: TRBV27; d_call: -; clone_size: -; j_call: TRBJ1-2; cdr3_aa: CASSLSRANYGYTF; cdr3_nt: TGTGCCAGCAGTTTATCCCGAGCTAACTATGGCTACACCTTC
cdr3_length: 15; v_call: TRBV7-9; d_call: TRBD1; clone_size: -; j_call: TRBJ2-1; cdr3_aa: CASSRPGQGINEQFF; cdr3_nt: TGTGCCAGCAGCAGACCGGGACAGGGTATCAATGAGCAGTTCTTC
cdr3_length: 19; v_call: TRBV7-8; d_call: -; clone_size: -; j_call: TRBJ2-3; cdr3_aa: CASTGGLGSAVVRTDTQYF; cdr3_nt: TGTGCCAGCACCGGAGGGCTCGGCAGTGCTGTAGTACGCACAGATACGCAGTATTTT
cdr3_length: 14; v_call: TRBV27; d_call: TRBD1; clone_size: -; j_call: TRBJ2-7; cdr3_aa: CASRKGARSYEQYF; cdr3_nt: TGTGCCAGCAGAAAGGGGGCGCGCTCCTACGAGCAGTACTTC
cdr3_length: 16; v_call: TRBV18; d_call: -; clone_size: -; j_call: TRBJ1-2; cdr3_aa: CASSPSKGNNIYGYTF; cdr3_nt: TGTGCCAGCTCACCAAGTAAGGGGAATAATATCTATGGCTACACCTTC
cdr3_length: 12; v_call: TRBV2; d_call: TRBD2; clone_size: -; j_call: TRBJ2-1; cdr3_aa: CASSASGNEQFF; cdr3_nt: TGTGCCAGCAGTGCTAGCGGTAATGAGCAGTTCTTC
cdr3_length: 13; v_call: TRBV30; d_call: TRBD1; clone_size: -; j_call: TRBJ1-6; cdr3_aa: CAWSILQGIALHF; cdr3_nt: TGTGCCTGGAGTATACTACAGGGGATCGCCCTCCACTTT
cdr3_length: 15; v_call: TRBV7-9; d_call: -; clone_size: -; j_call: TRBJ1-4; cdr3_aa: CASSPVRGATEKLFF; cdr3_nt: TGTGCCAGCAGCCCCGTCCGGGGGGCCACTGAAAAACTGTTTTTT
cdr3_length: 15; v_call: TRBV6-4; d_call: -; clone_size: -; j_call: TRBJ2-1; cdr3_aa: CASSDSLDSYNEQFF; cdr3_nt: TGTGCCAGCAGTGACTCCTTAGATTCCTACAATGAGCAGTTCTTC
cdr3_length: 15; v_call: TRBV28; d_call: TRBD1; clone_size: -; j_call: TRBJ1-2; cdr3_aa: CASSASGQGEGGYTF; cdr3_nt: TGTGCCAGCAGTGCCTCGGGACAGGGGGAGGGAGGCTACACCTTC
cdr3_length: 13; v_call: TRBV10-3; d_call: -; clone_size: -; j_call: TRBJ1-5; cdr3_aa: CATTSTGNQPQHF; cdr3_nt: TGTGCCACCACATCCACAGGGAATCAGCCCCAGCATTTT
cdr3_length: 16; v_call: TRBV30; d_call: TRBD1; clone_size: few; j_call: TRBJ1-2; cdr3_aa: CAWKTGGRLRDYGYTF; cdr3_nt: TGTGCCTGGAAGACAGGGGGTCGCCTTCGGGACTATGGCTACACCTTC
cdr3_length: 13; v_call: TRBV27; d_call: -; clone_size: -; j_call: TRBJ1-5; cdr3_aa: CASSRQLNQPQHF; cdr3_nt: TGTGCCAGCAGCAGACAGTTAAATCAGCCCCAGCATTTT
cdr3_length: 16; v_call: TRBV5-8; d_call: TRBD1; clone_size: -; j_call: TRBJ1-5; cdr3_aa: CASRRGQGNSNQPQHF; cdr3_nt: TGTGCCAGCAGACGTGGACAGGGGAATAGCAATCAGCCCCAGCATTTT
cdr3_length: 13; v_call: TRBV3-1/TRBV3-2; d_call: -; clone_size: -; j_call: TRBJ1-2; cdr3_aa: CASSQEEGYGYTF; cdr3_nt: TGTGCCAGCAGCCAAGAGGAGGGTTATGGCTACACCTTC
cdr3_length: 15; v_call: TRBV5-5; d_call: -; clone_size: -; j_call: TRBJ2-7; cdr3_aa: CASSVSGQRSYEQYF; cdr3_nt: TGTGCCAGCAGCGTGTCGGGACAACGCTCCTACGAGCAGTACTTC
cdr3_length: 16; v_call: TRBV7-2; d_call: -; clone_size: -; j_call: TRBJ1-3; cdr3_aa: CASSAQTGSTGNTIYF; cdr3_nt: TGTGCCAGCAGCGCACAGACAGGTTCAACTGGAAACACCATATATTTT
cdr3_length: 13; v_call: TRBV7-6; d_call: -; clone_size: -; j_call: TRBJ1-1; cdr3_aa: CASSLAAHTEAFF; cdr3_nt: TGTGCCAGCAGCTTGGCCGCTCACACTGAAGCTTTCTTT
cdr3_length: 15; v_call: TRBV7-6; d_call: TRBD1; clone_size: once; j_call: TRBJ1-3; cdr3_aa: CASSTGDYSGNTIYF; cdr3_nt: TGTGCCAGCAGTACAGGGGATTACTCTGGAAACACCATATATTTT
cdr3_length: 19; v_call: TRBV4-1; d_call: TRBD2; clone_size: once; j_call: TRBJ2-1; cdr3_aa: CASSQSFRPGAGGPGEQFF; cdr3_nt: TGCGCCAGCAGCCAATCCTTTCGCCCAGGAGCGGGAGGGCCGGGTGAGCAGTTCTTC
cdr3_length: 14; v_call: TRBV7-2; d_call: -; clone_size: -; j_call: TRBJ1-2; cdr3_aa: CASSSPTPEYGYTF; cdr3_nt: TGTGCCAGCAGCTCCCCGACACCTGAATATGGCTACACCTTC
cdr3_length: 14; v_call: TRBV12-5; d_call: TRBD2; clone_size: -; j_call: TRBJ2-7; cdr3_aa: CASGKGLAKYEQYF; cdr3_nt: TGTGCTAGTGGTAAAGGACTAGCAAAATACGAGCAGTACTTC
cdr3_length: 17; v_call: TRBV3-1/TRBV3-2; d_call: -; clone_size: -; j_call: TRBJ2-6; cdr3_aa: CASSRTTGSSGANVLTF; cdr3_nt: TGTGCCAGCAGCCGAACTACAGGGTCTTCTGGGGCCAACGTCCTGACTTTC
cdr3_length: 18; v_call: TRBV7-9; d_call: TRBD2; clone_size: -; j_call: TRBJ2-7; cdr3_aa: CASSPVGTSGRDSYEQYF; cdr3_nt: TGTGCCAGCAGCCCAGTGGGTACTAGCGGGAGGGACTCCTACGAGCAGTACTTC
cdr3_length: 18; v_call: TRBV6-4; d_call: TRBD1; clone_size: -; j_call: TRBJ1-3; cdr3_aa: CASRCTPSGGSTLNTIYF; cdr3_nt: TGTGCCAGCAGATGTACACCCTCAGGGGGGTCCACTCTCAACACCATATATTTT
cdr3_length: 13; v_call: TRBV6-4; d_call: TRBD2; clone_size: -; j_call: TRBJ2-1; cdr3_aa: CASSPGLAGEQFF; cdr3_nt: TGTGCCAGCAGCCCGGGACTAGCGGGTGAGCAGTTCTTC
cdr3_length: 13; v_call: TRBV6-2/TRBV6-3; d_call: -; clone_size: -; j_call: TRBJ1-2; cdr3_aa: CASSSWLDYGYTF; cdr3_nt: TGTGCCAGCAGTTCGTGGTTAGACTATGGCTACACCTTC
cdr3_length: 13; v_call: TRBV28; d_call: -; clone_size: -; j_call: TRBJ2-7; cdr3_aa: CASVPPGSYEQYF; cdr3_nt: TGTGCCAGCGTCCCCCCCGGCTCCTACGAGCAGTACTTC
cdr3_length: 21; v_call: TRBV30; d_call: TRBD2; clone_size: once; j_call: TRBJ2-5; cdr3_aa: CAWSVVFQGLAGAAGQETQYF; cdr3_nt: TGTGCCTGGAGTGTAGTTTTTCAAGGCCTAGCGGGAGCAGCGGGACAAGAGACCCAGTACTTC
cdr3_length: 15; v_call: TRBV7-2; d_call: TRBD2; clone_size: -; j_call: TRBJ2-7; cdr3_aa: CASSSPASGDYEQYF; cdr3_nt: TGTGCCAGCAGCTCCCCCGCTAGCGGGGACTACGAGCAGTACTTC
cdr3_length: 15; v_call: TRBV27; d_call: TRBD1; clone_size: once; j_call: TRBJ1-2; cdr3_aa: CASSPRQGNNYGYTF; cdr3_nt: TGTGCCAGCAGTCCCCGACAGGGGAATAACTATGGCTACACCTTC
cdr3_length: 13; v_call: TRBV28; d_call: TRBD1; clone_size: -; j_call: TRBJ1-2; cdr3_aa: CASRRDSAYGYTF; cdr3_nt: TGTGCCAGCAGGAGGGACAGTGCCTATGGCTACACCTTC
cdr3_length: 13; v_call: TRBV2; d_call: -; clone_size: -; j_call: TRBJ2-7; cdr3_aa: CASKPGAGYEQYF; cdr3_nt: TGTGCCAGCAAACCGGGAGCCGGTTACGAGCAGTACTTC
cdr3_length: 14; v_call: TRBV19; d_call: TRBD1; clone_size: -; j_call: TRBJ1-1; cdr3_aa: CASSTQGGTTEAFF; cdr3_nt: TGTGCCAGTAGTACCCAAGGGGGCACCACTGAAGCTTTCTTT
cdr3_length: 14; v_call: TRBV6-5; d_call: -; clone_size: -; j_call: TRBJ1-5; cdr3_aa: CASNRQVSNQPQHF; cdr3_nt: TGTGCCAGCAACCGACAGGTTAGCAATCAGCCCCAGCATTTT
cdr3_length: 14; v_call: TRBV19; d_call: TRBD1; clone_size: few; j_call: TRBJ2-1; cdr3_aa: CASSMGQVYNEQFF; cdr3_nt: TGTGCCAGTAGTATGGGACAGGTGTACAATGAGCAGTTCTTC
cdr3_length: 15; v_call: TRBV5-1; d_call: TRBD2; clone_size: once; j_call: TRBJ2-2; cdr3_aa: CASRRLAGGTGELFF; cdr3_nt: TGCGCCAGCAGGCGACTAGCGGGAGGGACCGGGGAGCTGTTTTTT
cdr3_length: 15; v_call: TRBV19; d_call: -; clone_size: -; j_call: TRBJ2-1; cdr3_aa: CASSIAADSYNEQFF; cdr3_nt: TGTGCCAGTAGTATAGCGGCGGACTCCTACAATGAGCAGTTCTTC
cdr3_length: 14; v_call: TRBV6-5; d_call: TRBD1; clone_size: -; j_call: TRBJ1-4; cdr3_aa: CASRGQVGREKLFF; cdr3_nt: TGTGCCAGCAGGGGACAGGTGGGGCGGGAAAAACTGTTTTTT
cdr3_length: 15; v_call: TRBV29-1; d_call: -; clone_size: -; j_call: TRBJ1-5; cdr3_aa: CSVTRRAGGNQPQHF; cdr3_nt: TGCAGCGTTACTCGCCGTGCCGGAGGCAATCAGCCCCAGCATTTT
cdr3_length: 16; v_call: TRBV6-6; d_call: -; clone_size: -; j_call: TRBJ1-2; cdr3_aa: CASSRQDRTTNYGYTF; cdr3_nt: TGTGCCAGCAGCCGACAGGATCGAACAACGAACTATGGCTACACCTTC
cdr3_length: 15; v_call: TRBV7-9; d_call: TRBD2; clone_size: -; j_call: TRBJ2-1; cdr3_aa: CASSLGTSFYNEQFF; cdr3_nt: TGTGCCAGCAGCTTGGGGACTAGTTTCTACAATGAGCAGTTCTTC
cdr3_length: 14; v_call: TRBV28; d_call: -; clone_size: -; j_call: TRBJ1-2; cdr3_aa: CASSSSQGSGGYTF; cdr3_nt: TGTGCCAGCAGTTCTTCACAGGGCTCTGGGGGCTACACCTTC
cdr3_length: 16; v_call: TRBV11-2; d_call: TRBD2; clone_size: -; j_call: TRBJ2-1; cdr3_aa: CASSARTSGRNNEQFF; cdr3_nt: TGTGCCAGCAGCGCCAGGACTAGCGGGAGAAACAATGAGCAGTTCTTC
cdr3_length: 13; v_call: TRBV5-1; d_call: TRBD1; clone_size: -; j_call: TRBJ1-2; cdr3_aa: CASIDDRGRFYTF; cdr3_nt: TGCGCCAGTATCGACGACAGGGGCAGGTTCTACACCTTC
cdr3_length: 15; v_call: TRBV5-1; d_call: -; clone_size: -; j_call: TRBJ2-1; cdr3_aa: CASSSTGVPNNEQFF; cdr3_nt: TGCGCCAGCAGCTCGACGGGAGTTCCTAATAATGAGCAGTTCTTC
cdr3_length: 15; v_call: TRBV2; d_call: TRBD2; clone_size: -; j_call: TRBJ2-1; cdr3_aa: CASSDMGLAANEQFF; cdr3_nt: TGTGCCAGCAGTGACATGGGACTAGCGGCCAATGAGCAGTTCTTC
cdr3_length: 14; v_call: TRBV5-1; d_call: TRBD1; clone_size: once; j_call: TRBJ1-1; cdr3_aa: CASSLTGEATEAFF; cdr3_nt: TGCGCCAGCAGCTTGACAGGGGAGGCCACTGAAGCTTTCTTT